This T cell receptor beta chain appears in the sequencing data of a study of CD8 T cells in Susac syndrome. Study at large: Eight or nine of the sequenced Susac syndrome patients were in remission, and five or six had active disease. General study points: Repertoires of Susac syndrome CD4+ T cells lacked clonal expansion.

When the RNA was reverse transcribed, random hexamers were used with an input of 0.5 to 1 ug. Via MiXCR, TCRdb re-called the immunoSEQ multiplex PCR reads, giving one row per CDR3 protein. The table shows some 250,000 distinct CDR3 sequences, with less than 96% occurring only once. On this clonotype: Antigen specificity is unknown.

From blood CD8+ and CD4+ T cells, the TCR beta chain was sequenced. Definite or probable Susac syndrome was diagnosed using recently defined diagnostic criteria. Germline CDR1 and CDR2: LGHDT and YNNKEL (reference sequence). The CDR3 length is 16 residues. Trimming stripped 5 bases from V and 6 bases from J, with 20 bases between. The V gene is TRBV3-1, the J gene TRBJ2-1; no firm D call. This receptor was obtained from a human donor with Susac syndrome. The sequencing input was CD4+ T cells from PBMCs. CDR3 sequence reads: CASSLRTSVGRNEQFF. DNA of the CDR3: TGTGCCAGCAGCTTACGGACGTCCGTCGGCCGCAATGAGCAGTTCTTC.